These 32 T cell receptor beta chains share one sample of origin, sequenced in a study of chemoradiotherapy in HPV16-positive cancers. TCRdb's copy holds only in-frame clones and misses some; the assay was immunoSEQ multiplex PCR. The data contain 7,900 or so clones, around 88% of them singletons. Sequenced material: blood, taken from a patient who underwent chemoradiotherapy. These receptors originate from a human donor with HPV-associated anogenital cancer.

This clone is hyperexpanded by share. As DNA, the CDR3 is TGTGCCAGCAGCCCCGAGTTTCCGGGTAACACTGAAGCTTTCTTT. Translating it yields CASSPEFPGNTEAFF. The chain is built from TRBV14 and TRBJ1-1; D uncertain. V lost 4 bases and J lost 2, with 14 bases in between. The CDR3 runs 15 residues. Germline-derived CDR1 and CDR2 are SGHDN and FVKESK.

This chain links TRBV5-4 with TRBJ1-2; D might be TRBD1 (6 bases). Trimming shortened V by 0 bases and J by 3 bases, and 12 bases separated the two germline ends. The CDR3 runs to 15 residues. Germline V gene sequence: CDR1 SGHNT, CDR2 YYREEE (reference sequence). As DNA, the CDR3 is TGTGCCAGCAGCTTGGTGGACAGTCTCGACTATGGCTACACCTTC. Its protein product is CASSLVDSLDYGYTF.

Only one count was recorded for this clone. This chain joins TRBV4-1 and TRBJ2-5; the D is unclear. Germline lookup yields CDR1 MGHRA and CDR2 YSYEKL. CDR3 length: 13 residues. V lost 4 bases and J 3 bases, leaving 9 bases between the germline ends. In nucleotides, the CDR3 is TGCGCCAGCAGCCCTACCGAGGAAGAGACCCAGTACTTC. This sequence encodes CASSPTEEETQYF.

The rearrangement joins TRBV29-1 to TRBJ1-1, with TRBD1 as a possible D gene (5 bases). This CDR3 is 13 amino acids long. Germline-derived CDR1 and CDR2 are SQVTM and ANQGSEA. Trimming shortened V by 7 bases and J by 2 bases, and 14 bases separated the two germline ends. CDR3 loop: CSALGGVNTEAFF. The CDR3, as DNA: TGCAGCGCACTGGGGGGGGTAAACACTGAAGCTTTCTTT.

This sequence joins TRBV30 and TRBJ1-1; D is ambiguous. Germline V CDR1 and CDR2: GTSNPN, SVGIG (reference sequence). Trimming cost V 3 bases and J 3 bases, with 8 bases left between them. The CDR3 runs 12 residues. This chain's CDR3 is CAWRWVDTEAFF. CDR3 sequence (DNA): TGTGCCTGGAGGTGGGTGGACACTGAAGCTTTCTTT.

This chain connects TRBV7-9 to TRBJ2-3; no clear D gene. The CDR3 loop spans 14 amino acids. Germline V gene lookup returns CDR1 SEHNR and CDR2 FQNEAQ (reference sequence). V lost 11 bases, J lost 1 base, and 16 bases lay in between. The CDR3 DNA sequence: TGTGCCGGAGAGGCGGTATACGGCACAGATACGCAGTATTTT. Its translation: CAGEAVYGTDTQYF.

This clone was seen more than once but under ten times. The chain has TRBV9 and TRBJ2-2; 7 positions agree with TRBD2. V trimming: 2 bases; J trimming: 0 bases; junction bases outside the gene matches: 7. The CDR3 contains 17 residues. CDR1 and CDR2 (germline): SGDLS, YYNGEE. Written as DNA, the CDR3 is TGTGCCAGCAGCGTCCAGCGGGACTCTACGAACACCGGGGAGCTGTTTTTT. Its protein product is CASSVQRDSTNTGELFF.

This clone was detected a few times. CDR3 residues: CASSVSRGGMKETQYF. The DNA of the CDR3 is TGTGCCAGCAGCGTATCCCGCGGGGGTATGAAAGAGACCCAGTACTTC. V usage is TRBV9 and J usage is TRBJ2-5; 7 nucleotides line up with TRBD2. The CDR3 runs to 16 residues. The germline gives CDR1 SGDLS, CDR2 YYNGEE. V lost 1 base, J lost 3 bases, and 9 bases stayed unmatched.

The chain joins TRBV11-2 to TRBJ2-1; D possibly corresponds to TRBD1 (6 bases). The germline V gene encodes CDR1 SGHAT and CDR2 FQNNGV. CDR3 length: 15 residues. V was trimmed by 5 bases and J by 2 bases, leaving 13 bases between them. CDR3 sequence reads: CASSPNRETYNEQFF. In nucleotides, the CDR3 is TGTGCCAGCAGCCCTAACAGGGAAACCTACAATGAGCAGTTCTTC.

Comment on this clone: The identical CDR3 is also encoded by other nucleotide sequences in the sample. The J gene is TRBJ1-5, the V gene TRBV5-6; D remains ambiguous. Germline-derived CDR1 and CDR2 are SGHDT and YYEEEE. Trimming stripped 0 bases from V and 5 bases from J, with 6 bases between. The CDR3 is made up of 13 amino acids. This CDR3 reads CASSLGPDQPQHF. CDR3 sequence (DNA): TGTGCCAGCAGCTTGGGGCCCGATCAGCCCCAGCATTTT.

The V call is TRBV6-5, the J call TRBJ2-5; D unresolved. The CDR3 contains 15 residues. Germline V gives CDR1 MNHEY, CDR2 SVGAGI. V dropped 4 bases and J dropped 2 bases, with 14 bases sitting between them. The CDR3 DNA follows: TGTGCCAGCAGTTCCGGGCCTAACCGTCAAGAGACCCAGTACTTC. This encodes CASSSGPNRQETQYF.

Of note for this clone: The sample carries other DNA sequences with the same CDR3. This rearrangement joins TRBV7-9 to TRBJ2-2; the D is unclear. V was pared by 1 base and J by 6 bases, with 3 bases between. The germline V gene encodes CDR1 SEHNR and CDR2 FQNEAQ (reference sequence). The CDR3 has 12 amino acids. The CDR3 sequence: CASSLDSGELFF. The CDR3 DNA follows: TGTGCCAGCAGCTTAGATTCCGGGGAGCTGTTTTTT. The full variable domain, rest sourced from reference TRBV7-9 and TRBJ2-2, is DTGVSQNPRHKITKRGQNVTFRCDPISEHNRLYWYRQTLGQGPEFLTYFQNEAQLEKSRLLSDRFSAERPKGSFSTLEIQRTEQGDSAMYLCASSLDSGELFFGEGSRLTVL.

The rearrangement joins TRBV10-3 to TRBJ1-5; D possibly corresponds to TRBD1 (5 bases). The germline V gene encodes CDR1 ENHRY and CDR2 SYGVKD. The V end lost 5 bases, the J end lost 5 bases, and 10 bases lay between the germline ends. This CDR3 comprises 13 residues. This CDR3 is CAISRDSYQPQHF. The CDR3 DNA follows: TGTGCCATCAGTCGTGACAGTTATCAGCCCCAGCATTTT.

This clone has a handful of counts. CDR3 sequence reads: CASSYQGPNEQYF. The CDR3 DNA is TGTGCCAGCAGTTATCAGGGTCCCAACGAGCAGTACTTC. The chain is built from TRBV6-6 and TRBJ2-7; the D gene is possibly TRBD1 (5 bases). The CDR3 totals 13 residues. Trimming shortened V by 3 bases and J by 5 bases, and 11 bases separated the two germline ends. CDR1 is MNHNY and CDR2 is SVGAGI in the germline V gene (reference sequence).

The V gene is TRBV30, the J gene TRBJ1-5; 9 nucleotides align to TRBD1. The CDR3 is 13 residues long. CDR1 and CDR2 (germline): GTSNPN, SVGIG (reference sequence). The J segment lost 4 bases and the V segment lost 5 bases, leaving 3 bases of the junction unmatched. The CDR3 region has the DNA TGTGCCTGGGGGACAGGGAGAAATCAGCCCCAGCATTTT. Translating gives CAWGTGRNQPQHF.

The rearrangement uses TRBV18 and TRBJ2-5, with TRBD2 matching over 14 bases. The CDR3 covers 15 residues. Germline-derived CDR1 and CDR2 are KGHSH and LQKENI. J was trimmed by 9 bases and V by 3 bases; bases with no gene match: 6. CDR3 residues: CASSPTSGGAASQYF. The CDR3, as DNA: TGTGCCAGCTCACCGACTAGCGGGGGGGCGGCGTCCCAGTACTTC.

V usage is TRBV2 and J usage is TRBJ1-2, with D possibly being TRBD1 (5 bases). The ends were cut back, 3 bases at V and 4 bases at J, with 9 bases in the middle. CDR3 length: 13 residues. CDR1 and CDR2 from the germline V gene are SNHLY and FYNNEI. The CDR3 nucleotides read TGTGCCAGCAGTGAGCAGGGCCCCTATGGCTACACCTTC. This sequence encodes CASSEQGPYGYTF.

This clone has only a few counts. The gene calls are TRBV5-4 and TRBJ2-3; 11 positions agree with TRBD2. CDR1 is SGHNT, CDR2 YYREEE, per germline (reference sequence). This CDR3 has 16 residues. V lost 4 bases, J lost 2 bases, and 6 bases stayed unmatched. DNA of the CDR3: TGTGCCAGCAGCCACCCTAGCGGGGGGCCCACAGATACGCAGTATTTT. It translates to CASSHPSGGPTDTQYF.

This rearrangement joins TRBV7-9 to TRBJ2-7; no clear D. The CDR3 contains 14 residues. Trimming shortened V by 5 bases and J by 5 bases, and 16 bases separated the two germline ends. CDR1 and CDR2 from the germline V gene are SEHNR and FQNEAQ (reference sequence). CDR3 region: CASSPSSSGHEQYV. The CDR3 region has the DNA TGTGCCAGCAGCCCGTCCTCAAGTGGACACGAGCAGTACGTC.

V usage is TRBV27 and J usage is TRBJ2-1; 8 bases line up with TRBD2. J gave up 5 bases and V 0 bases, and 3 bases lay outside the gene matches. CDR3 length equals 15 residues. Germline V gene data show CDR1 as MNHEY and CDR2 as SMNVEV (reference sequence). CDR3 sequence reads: CASSLSASGHNEQFF. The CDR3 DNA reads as TGTGCCAGCAGTTTATCGGCTAGCGGGCACAATGAGCAGTTCTTC.

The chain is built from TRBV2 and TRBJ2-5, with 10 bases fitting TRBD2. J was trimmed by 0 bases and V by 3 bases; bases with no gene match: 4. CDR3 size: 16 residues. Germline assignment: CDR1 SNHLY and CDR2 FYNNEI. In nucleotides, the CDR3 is TGTGCCAGCAGTGATGCGGGACTAGCGAACCAAGAGACCCAGTACTTC. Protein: CASSDAGLANQETQYF.

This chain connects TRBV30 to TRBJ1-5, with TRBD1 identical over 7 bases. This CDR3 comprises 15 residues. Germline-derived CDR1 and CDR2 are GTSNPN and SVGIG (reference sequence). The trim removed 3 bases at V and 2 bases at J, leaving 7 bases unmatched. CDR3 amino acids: CAWRLPGGGNQPQHF. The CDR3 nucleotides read TGTGCCTGGAGACTGCCAGGGGGAGGCAATCAGCCCCAGCATTTT. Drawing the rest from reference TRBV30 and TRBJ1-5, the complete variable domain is SQTIHQWPATLVQPVGSPLSLECTVEGTSNPNLYWYRQAAGRGLQLLFYSVGIGQISSEVPQNLSASRPQDRQFILSSKKLLLSDSGFYLCAWRLPGGGNQPQHFGDGTRLSIL.

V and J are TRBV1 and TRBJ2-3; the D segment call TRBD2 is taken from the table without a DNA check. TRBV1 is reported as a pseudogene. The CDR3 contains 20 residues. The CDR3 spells CTSSHLKLASGGLMTDTQYF. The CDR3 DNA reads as TGCACCAGCAGCCATCTTAAATTGGCTAGCGGGGGCCTTATGACAGATACGCAGTATTTT.

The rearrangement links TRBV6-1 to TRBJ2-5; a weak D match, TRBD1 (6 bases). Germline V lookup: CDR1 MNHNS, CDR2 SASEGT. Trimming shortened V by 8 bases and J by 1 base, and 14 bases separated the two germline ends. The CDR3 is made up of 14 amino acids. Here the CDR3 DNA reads TGTGCCAGCCTGGCAGGGGCGTCCCAAGAGACCCAGTACTTC. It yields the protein CASLAGASQETQYF.

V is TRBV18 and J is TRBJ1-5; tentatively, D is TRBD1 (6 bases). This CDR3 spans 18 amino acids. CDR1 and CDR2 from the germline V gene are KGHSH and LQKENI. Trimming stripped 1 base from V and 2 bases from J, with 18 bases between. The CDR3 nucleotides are TGTGCCAGCTCACCACGATCCACGGGGGGCTCGGGCAATCAGCCCCAGCATTTT. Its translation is CASSPRSTGGSGNQPQHF.

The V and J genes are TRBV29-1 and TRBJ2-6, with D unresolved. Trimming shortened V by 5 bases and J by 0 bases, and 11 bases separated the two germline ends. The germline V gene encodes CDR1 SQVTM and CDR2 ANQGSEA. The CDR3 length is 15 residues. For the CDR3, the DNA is TGCAGCGTTCGGGTAATTGACTCTGGGGCCAACGTCCTGACTTTC. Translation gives CSVRVIDSGANVLTF. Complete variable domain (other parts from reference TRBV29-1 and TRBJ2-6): SAVISQKPSRDICQRGTSLTIQCQVDSQVTMMFWYRQQPGQSLTLIATANQGSEATYESGFVIDKFPISRPNLTFSTLTVSNMSPEDSSIYLCSVRVIDSGANVLTFGAGSRLTVL.

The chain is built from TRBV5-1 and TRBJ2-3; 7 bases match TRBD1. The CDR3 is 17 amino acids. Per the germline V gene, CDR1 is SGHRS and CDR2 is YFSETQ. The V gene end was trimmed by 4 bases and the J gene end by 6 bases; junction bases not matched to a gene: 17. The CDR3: CASSQRQGVFNMDTQYF. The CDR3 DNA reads TGCGCCAGCAGCCAAAGACAGGGCGTTTTTAATATGGATACGCAGTATTTT.

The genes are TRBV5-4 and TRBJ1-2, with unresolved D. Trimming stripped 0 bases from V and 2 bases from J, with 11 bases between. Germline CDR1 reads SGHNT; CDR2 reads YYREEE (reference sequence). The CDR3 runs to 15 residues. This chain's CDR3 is CASSLEVGPNYGYTF. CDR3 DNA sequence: TGTGCCAGCAGCTTGGAAGTGGGCCCGAACTATGGCTACACCTTC. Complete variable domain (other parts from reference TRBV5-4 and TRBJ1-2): ETGVTQSPTHLIKTRGQQVTLRCSSQSGHNTVSWYQQALGQGPQFIFQYYREEENGRGNFPPRFSGLQFPNYSSELNVNALELDDSALYLCASSLEVGPNYGYTFGSGTRLTVV.

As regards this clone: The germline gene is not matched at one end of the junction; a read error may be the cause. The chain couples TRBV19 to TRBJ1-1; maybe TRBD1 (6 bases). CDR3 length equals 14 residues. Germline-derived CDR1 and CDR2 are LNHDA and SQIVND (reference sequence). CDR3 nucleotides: TGTGCCAGTAATATACAGGGCGCAGGAACTGAAGCTTTCTTT. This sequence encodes CASNIQGAGTEAFF.

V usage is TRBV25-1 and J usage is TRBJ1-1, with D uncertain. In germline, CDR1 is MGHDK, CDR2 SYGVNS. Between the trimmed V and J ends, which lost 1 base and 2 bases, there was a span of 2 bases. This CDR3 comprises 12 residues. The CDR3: CASSEFNTEAFF. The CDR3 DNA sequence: TGTGCCAGCAGTGAATTCAACACTGAAGCTTTCTTT.

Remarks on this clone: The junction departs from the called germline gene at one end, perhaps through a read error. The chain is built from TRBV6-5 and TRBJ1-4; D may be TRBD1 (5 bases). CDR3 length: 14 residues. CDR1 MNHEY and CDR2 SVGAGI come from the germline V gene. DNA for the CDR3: TGTGCCAGCAGTTCGCCCGGGACGGTGGGTAAACTGTTCTTT. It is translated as CASSSPGTVGKLFF.

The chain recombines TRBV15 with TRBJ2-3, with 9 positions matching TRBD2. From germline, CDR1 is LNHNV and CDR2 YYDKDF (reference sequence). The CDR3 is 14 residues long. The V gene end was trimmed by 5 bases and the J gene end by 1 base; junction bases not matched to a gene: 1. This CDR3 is CATSERGGTDTQYF. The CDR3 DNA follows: TGTGCCACCAGCGAGCGGGGGGGCACAGATACGCAGTATTTT.